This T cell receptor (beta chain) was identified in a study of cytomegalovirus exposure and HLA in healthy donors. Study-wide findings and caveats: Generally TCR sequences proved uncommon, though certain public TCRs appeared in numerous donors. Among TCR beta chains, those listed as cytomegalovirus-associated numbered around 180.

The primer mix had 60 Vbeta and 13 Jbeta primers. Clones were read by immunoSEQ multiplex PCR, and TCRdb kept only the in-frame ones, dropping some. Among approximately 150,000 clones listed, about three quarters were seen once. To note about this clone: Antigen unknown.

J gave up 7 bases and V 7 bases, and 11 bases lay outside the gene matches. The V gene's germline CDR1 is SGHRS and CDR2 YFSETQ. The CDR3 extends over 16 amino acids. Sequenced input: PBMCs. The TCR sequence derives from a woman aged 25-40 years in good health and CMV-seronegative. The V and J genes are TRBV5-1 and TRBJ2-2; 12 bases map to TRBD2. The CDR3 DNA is TGCGCCAGCTATGGCCCTAGCGGGGGGGCCGGCGGGGAGCTGTTTTTT. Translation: CASYGPSGGAGGELFF.